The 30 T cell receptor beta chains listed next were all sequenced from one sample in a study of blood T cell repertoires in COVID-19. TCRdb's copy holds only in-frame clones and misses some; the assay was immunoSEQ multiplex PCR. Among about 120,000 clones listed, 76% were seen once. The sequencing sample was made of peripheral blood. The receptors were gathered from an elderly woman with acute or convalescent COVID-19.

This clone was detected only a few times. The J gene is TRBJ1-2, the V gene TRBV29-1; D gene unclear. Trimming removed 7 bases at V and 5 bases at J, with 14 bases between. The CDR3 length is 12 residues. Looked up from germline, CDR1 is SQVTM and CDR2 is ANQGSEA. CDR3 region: CSADIAGYGYTF. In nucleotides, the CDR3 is TGCAGCGCAGACATCGCTGGTTATGGCTACACCTTC.

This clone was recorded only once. CDR3 protein: CASSYPTGRGEKLFF. CDR3 sequence (DNA): TGTGCCAGCAGTTACCCGACAGGAAGGGGTGAAAAACTGTTTTTT. This sequence joins TRBV6-2 or TRBV6-3 and TRBJ1-4; D may be TRBD1 (6 bases). Deletions cut 2 bases from V and 7 bases from J, with 14 bases between. The CDR3 extends over 15 amino acids. The V gene's germline CDR1 is MNHEY and CDR2 SVGEGT.

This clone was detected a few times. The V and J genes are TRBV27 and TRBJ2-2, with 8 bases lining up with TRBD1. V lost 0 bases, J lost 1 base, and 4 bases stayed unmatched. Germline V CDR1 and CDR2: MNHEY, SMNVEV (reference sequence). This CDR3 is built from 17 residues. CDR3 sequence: CASSLSTGTGNTGELFF. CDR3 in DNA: TGTGCCAGCAGTTTATCGACTGGGACAGGGAACACCGGGGAGCTGTTTTTT.

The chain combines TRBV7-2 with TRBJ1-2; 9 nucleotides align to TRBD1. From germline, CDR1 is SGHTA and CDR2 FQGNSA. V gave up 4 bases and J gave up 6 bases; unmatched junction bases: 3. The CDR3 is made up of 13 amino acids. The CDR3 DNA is TGTGCCAGCAGCTCCCGGACAGGGGATGGCTACACCTTC. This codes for CASSSRTGDGYTF.

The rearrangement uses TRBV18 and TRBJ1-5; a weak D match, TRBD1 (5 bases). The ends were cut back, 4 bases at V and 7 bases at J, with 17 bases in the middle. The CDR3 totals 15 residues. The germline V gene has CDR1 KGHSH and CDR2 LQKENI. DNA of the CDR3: TGTGCCAGCTCACACGACAGAGGAGAGTGGCAGCCCCAGCATTTT. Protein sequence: CASSHDRGEWQPQHF.

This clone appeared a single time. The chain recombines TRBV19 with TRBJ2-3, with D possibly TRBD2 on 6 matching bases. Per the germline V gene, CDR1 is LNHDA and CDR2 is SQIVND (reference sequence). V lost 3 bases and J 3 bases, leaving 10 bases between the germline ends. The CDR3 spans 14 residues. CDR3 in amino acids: CASSMGGKTDTQYF. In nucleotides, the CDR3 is TGTGCCAGTAGTATGGGGGGAAAAACAGATACGCAGTATTTT.

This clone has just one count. The CDR3 DNA reads TGTGCCACCAGCAGAGAAAGAACAGTGATGAACACTGAAGCTTTCTTT. Translating it yields CATSRERTVMNTEAFF. The gene calls are TRBV15 and TRBJ1-1; D is ambiguous. The V end lost 0 bases, the J end lost 0 bases, and 11 bases lay between the germline ends. This CDR3 comprises 16 residues. CDR1 is LNHNV, CDR2 YYDKDF, per germline (reference sequence).

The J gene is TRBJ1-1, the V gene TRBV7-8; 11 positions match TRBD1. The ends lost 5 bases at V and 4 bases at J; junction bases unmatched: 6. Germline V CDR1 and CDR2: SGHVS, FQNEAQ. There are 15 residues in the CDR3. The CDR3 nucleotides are TGTGCCAGCAGCCCCGGACAGGGGGCTCTCACTGAAGCTTTCTTT. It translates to CASSPGQGALTEAFF.

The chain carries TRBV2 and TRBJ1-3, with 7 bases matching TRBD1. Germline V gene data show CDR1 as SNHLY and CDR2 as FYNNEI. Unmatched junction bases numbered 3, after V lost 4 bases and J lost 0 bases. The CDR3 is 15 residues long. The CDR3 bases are TGTGCCAGCAGTGCGACAGGGAGCTCTGGAAACACCATATATTTT. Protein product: CASSATGSSGNTIYF.

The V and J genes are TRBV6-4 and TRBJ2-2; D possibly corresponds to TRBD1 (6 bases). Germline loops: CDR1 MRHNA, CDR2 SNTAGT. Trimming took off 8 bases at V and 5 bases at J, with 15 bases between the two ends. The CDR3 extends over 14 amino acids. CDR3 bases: TGTGCCAGCGGATTACAGGGCTCGACCGGGGAGCTGTTTTTT. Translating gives CASGLQGSTGELFF.

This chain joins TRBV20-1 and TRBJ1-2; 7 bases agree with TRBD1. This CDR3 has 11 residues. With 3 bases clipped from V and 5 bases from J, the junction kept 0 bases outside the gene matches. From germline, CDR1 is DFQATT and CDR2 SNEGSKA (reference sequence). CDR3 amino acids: CSASRGYGYTF. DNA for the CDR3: TGCAGTGCTAGCAGGGGGTATGGCTACACCTTC.

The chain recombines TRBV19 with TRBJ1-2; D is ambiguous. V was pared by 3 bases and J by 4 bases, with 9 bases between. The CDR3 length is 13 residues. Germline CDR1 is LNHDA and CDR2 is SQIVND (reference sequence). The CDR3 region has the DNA TGTGCCAGTAGTATGCACGTCAGCTATGGCTACACCTTC. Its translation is CASSMHVSYGYTF. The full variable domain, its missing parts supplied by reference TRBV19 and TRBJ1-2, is DGGITQSPKYLFRKEGQNVTLSCEQNLNHDAMYWYRQDPGQGLRLIYYSQIVNDFQKGDIAEGYSVSREKKESFPLTVTSAQKNPTAFYLCASSMHVSYGYTFGSGTRLTVV.

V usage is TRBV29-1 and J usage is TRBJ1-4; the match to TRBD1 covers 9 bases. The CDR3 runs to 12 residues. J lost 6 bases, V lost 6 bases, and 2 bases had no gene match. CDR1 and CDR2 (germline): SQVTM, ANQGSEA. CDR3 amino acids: CSVDRGDEKLFF. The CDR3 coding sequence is TGCAGCGTGGACAGGGGTGATGAAAAACTGTTTTTT.

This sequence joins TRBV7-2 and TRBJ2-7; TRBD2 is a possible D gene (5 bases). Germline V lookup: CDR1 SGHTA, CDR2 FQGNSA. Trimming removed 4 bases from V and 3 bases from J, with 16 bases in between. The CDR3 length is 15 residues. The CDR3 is CASSSRFGVVYEQYF. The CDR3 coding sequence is TGTGCCAGCAGCTCCAGGTTCGGGGTAGTCTACGAGCAGTACTTC.

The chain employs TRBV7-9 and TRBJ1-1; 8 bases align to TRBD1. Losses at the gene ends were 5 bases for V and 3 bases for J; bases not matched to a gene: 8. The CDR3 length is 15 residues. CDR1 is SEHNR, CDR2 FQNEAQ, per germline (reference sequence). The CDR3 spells CASSPGQGEYTEAFF. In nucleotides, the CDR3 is TGTGCCAGCAGCCCAGGACAGGGAGAGTACACTGAAGCTTTCTTT.

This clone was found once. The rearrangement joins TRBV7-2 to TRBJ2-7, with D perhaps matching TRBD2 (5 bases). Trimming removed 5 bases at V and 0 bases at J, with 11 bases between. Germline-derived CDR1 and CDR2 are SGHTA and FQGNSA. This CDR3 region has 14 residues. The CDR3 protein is CASSPPGSSYEQYF. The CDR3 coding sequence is TGTGCCAGCAGCCCGCCGGGGAGCTCCTACGAGCAGTACTTC. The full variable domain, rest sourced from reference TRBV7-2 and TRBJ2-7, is GAGVSQSPSNKVTEKGKDVELRCDPISGHTALYWYRQSLGQGLEFLIYFQGNSAPDKSGLPSDRFSAERTGGSVSTLTIQRTQQEDSAVYLCASSPPGSSYEQYFGPGTRLTVT.

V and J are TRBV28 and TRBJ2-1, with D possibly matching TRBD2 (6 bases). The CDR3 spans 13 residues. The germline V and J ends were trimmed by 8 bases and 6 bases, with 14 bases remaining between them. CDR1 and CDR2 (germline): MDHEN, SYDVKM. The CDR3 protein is CASGGIAANEQFF. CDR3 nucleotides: TGTGCCAGCGGGGGGATCGCAGCCAATGAGCAGTTCTTC.

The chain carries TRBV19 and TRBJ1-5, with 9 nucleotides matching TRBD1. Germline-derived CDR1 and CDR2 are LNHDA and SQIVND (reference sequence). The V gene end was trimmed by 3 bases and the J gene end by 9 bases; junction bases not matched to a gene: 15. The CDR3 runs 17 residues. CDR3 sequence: CASSIMGTGTGSMPQHF. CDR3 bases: TGTGCCAGTAGTATCATGGGAACCGGGACAGGGTCTATGCCCCAGCATTTT.

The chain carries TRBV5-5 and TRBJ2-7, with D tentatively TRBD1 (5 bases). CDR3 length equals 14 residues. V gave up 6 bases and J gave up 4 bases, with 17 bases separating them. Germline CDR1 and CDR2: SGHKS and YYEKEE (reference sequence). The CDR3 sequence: CASTKGTGGYEQYF. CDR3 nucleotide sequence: TGTGCCAGCACCAAGGGCACAGGTGGTTACGAGCAGTACTTC.

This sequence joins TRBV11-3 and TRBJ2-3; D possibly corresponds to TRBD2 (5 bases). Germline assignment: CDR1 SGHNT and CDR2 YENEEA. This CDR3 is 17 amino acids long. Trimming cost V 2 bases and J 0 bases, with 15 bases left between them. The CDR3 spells CASSLNEGLTSTDTQYF. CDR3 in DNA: TGTGCCAGCAGCTTAAACGAGGGTCTCACTAGCACAGATACGCAGTATTTT. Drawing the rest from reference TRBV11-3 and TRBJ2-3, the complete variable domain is EAGVVQSPRYKIIEKKQPVAFWCNPISGHNTLYWYLQNLGQGPELLIRYENEEAVDDSQLPKDRFSAERLKGVDSTLKIQPAELGDSAVYLCASSLNEGLTSTDTQYFGPGTRLTVL.

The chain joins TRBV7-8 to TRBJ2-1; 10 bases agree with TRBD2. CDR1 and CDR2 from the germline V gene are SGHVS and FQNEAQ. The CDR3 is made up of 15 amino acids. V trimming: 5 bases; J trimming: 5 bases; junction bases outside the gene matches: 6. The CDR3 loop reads CASSQLAGAHNEQFF. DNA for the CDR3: TGTGCCAGCAGCCAGCTAGCGGGAGCGCACAATGAGCAGTTCTTC.

CDR3 sequence reads: CASSLGLADPGQYF. For the CDR3, the DNA is TGCGCCAGCAGCCTGGGACTAGCGGACCCCGGGCAGTACTTC. The rearrangement uses TRBV4-3 and TRBJ2-7; TRBD2 agrees at 11 bases. CDR1 and CDR2 from the germline V gene are LGHNA and YSLEER. V trimming: 4 bases; J trimming: 9 bases; junction bases outside the gene matches: 8. The CDR3 extends over 14 amino acids.

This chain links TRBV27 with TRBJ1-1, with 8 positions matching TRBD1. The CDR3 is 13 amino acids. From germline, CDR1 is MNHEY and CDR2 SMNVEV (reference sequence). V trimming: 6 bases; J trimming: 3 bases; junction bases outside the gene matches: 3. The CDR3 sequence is CASSPTGDTEAFF. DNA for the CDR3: TGTGCCAGCAGCCCGACAGGGGACACTGAAGCTTTCTTT.

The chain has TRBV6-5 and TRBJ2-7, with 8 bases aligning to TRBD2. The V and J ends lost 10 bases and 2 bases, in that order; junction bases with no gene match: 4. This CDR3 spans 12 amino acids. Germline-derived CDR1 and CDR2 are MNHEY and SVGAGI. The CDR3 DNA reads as TGTGCCACGTCGGGACTAGCCTACGAGCAGTACTTC. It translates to CATSGLAYEQYF.

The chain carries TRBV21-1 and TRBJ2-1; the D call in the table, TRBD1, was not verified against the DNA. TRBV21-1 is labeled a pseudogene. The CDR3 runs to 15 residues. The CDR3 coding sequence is TGTGCCAGCGATCGCCCGGGACAGCATTCCAATGAGCAGTTCTTC. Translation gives CASDRPGQHSNEQFF.

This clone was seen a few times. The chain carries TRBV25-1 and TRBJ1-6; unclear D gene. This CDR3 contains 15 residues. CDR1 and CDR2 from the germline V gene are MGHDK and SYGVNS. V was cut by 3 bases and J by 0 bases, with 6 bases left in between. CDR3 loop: CASSDRNSYNSPLHF. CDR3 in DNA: TGTGCCAGCAGTGATCGTAACTCCTATAATTCACCCCTCCACTTT.

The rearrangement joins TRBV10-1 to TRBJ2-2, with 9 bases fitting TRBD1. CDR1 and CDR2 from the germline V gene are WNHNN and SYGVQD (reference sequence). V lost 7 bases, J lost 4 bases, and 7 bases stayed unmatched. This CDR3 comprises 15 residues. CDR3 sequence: CASTPGQGGTGELFF. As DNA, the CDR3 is TGCGCCAGCACCCCGGGACAGGGAGGCACCGGGGAGCTGTTTTTT.

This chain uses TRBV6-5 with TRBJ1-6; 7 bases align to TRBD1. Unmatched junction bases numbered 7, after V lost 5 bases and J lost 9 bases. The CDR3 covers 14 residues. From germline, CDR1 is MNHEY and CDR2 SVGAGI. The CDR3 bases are TGTGCCAGCAGTCCCACAGGGGTGAGTTCACCCCTCCACTTT. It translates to CASSPTGVSSPLHF.

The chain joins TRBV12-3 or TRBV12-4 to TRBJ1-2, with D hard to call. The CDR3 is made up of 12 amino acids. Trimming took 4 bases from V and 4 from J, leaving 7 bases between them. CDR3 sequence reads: CASSSVLYGYTF. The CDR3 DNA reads TGTGCCAGCAGTTCGGTCCTCTATGGCTACACCTTC.

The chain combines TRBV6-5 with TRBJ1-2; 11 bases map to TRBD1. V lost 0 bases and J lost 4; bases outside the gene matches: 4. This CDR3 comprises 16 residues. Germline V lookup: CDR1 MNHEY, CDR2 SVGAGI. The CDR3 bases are TGTGCCAGCAGTTACTCGCCAGGGACAGGGGGCTATGGCTACACCTTC. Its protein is CASSYSPGTGGYGYTF.